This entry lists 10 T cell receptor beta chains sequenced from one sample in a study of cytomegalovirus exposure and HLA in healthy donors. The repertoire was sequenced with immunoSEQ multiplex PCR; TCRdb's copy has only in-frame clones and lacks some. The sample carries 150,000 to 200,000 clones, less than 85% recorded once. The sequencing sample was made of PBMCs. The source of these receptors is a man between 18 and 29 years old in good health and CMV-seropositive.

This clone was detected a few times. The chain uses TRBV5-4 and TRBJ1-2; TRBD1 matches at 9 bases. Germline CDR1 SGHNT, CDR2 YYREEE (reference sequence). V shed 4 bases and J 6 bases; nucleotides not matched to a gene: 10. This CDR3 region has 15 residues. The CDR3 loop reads CASSPETGGRDGYTF. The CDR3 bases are TGTGCCAGCAGCCCCGAGACAGGGGGAAGGGATGGCTACACCTTC.

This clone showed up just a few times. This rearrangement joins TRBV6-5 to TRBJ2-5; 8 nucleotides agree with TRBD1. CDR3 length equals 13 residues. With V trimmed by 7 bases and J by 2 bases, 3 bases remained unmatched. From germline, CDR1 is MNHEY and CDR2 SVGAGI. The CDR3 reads CASTWDRQETQYF. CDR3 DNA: TGTGCCAGCACTTGGGACAGGCAAGAGACCCAGTACTTC.

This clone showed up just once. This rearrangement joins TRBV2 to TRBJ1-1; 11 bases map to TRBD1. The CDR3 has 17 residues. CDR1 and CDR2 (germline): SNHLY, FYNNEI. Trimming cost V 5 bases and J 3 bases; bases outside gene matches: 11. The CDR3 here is CASSSPGQGEYDTEAFF. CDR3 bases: TGTGCCAGCAGTTCCCCGGGACAGGGGGAGTATGACACTGAAGCTTTCTTT.

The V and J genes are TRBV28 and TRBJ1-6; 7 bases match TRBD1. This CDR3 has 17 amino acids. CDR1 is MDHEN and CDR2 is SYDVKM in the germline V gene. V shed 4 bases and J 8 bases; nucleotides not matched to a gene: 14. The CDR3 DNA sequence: TGTGCCAGCAGTTCCCCTATACCAGACAGGGTGGATTCACCCCTCCACTTT. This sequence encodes CASSSPIPDRVDSPLHF.

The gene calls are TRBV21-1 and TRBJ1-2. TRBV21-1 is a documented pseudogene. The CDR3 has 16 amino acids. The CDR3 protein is CASSKGGGFWDYGYTF. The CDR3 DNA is TGTGCCAGCAGCAAAGGGGGGGGGTTTTGGGACTATGGCTACACCTTC.

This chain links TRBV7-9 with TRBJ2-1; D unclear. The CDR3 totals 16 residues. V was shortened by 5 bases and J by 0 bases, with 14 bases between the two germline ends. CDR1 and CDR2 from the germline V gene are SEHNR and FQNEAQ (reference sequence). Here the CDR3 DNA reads TGTGCCAGCAGCCCTGCCACTCTATCCTCCTACAATGAGCAGTTCTTC. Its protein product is CASSPATLSSYNEQFF.

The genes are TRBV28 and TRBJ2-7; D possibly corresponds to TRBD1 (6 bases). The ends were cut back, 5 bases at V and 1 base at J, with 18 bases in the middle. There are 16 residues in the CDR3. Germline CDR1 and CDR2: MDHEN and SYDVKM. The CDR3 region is CASSPYAGTLSYEQYF. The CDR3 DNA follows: TGTGCCAGCAGTCCTTACGCTGGGACACTTTCCTACGAGCAGTACTTC.

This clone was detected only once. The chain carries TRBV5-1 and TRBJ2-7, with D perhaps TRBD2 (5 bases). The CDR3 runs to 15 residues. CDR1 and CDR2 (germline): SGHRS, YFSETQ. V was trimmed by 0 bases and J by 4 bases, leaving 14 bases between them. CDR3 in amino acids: CASSLVSGKGYEQYF. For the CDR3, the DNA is TGCGCCAGCAGCTTGGTCTCCGGGAAAGGGTACGAGCAGTACTTC.

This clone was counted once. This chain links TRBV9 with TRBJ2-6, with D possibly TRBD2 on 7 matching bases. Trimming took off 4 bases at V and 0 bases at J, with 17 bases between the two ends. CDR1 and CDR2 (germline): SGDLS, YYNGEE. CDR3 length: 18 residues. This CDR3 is CASSPWEGGLSGANVLTF. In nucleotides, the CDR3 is TGTGCCAGCAGCCCTTGGGAGGGGGGCCTCTCTGGGGCCAACGTCCTGACTTTC.

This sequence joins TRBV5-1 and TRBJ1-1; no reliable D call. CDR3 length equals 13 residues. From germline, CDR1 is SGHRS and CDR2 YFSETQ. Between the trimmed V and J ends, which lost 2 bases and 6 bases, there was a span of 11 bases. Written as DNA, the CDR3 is TGCGCCAGCAGCTTAGATGGACTGGCTGAAGCTTTCTTT. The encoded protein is CASSLDGLAEAFF.